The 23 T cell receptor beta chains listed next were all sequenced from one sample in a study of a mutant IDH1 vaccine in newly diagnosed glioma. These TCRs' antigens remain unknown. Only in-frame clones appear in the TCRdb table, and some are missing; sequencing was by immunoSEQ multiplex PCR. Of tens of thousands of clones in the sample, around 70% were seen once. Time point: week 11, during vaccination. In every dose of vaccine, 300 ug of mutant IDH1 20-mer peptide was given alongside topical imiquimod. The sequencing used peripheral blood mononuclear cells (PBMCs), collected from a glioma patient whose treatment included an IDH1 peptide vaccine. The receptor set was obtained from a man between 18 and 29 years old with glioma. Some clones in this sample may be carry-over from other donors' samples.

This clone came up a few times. The CDR3 DNA reads as TGTGCCAGCAGCTTAGGGTGGTCGGACAGAGGAGAGCAGTACTTC. Amino acids: CASSLGWSDRGEQYF. V gene TRBV7-6 combines with J gene TRBJ2-7, with a possible D match to TRBD1 (6 bases). The germline V and J ends were trimmed by 1 base and 7 bases, with 17 bases remaining between them. In germline, CDR1 is SGHVS, CDR2 FNYEAQ. The CDR3 sequence is 15 residues long.

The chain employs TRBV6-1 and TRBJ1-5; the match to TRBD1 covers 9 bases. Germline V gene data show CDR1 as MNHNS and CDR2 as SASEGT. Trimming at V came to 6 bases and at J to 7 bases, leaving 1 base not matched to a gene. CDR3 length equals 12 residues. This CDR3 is CASRTGGQPQHF. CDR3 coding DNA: TGTGCCAGCAGGACAGGGGGACAGCCCCAGCATTTT.

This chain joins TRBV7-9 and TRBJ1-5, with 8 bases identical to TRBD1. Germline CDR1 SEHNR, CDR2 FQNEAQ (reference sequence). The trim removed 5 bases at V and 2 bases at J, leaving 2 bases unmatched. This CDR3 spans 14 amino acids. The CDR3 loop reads CASSPGQGNQPQHF. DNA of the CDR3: TGTGCCAGCAGCCCGGGACAGGGCAATCAGCCCCAGCATTTT.

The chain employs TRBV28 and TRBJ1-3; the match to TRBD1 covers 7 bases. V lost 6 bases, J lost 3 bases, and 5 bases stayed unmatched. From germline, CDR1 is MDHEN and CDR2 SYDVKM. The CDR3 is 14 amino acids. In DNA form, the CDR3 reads TGTGCCAGCAGCCTGACAGGGAGTGGAAACACCATATATTTT. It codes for CASSLTGSGNTIYF.

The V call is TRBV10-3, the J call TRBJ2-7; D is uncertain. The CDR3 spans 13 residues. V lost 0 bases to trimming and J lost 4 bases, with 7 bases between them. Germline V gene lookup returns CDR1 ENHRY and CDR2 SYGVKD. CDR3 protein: CAISESKVYEQYF. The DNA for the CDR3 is TGTGCCATCAGTGAGTCAAAAGTTTACGAGCAGTACTTC.

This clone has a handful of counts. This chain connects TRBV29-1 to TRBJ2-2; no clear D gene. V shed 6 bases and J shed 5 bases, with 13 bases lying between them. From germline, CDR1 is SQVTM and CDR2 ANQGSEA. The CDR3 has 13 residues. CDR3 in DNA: TGCAGCGTGCGGAAAGACGGGACCGGGGAGCTGTTTTTT. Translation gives CSVRKDGTGELFF.

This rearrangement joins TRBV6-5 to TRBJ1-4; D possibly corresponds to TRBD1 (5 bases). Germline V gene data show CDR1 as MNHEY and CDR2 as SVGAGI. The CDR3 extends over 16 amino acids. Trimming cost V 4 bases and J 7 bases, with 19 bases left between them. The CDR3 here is CASSWGGGLGSEKLFF. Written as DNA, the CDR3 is TGTGCCAGCAGTTGGGGTGGGGGGTTAGGGAGTGAAAAACTGTTTTTT.

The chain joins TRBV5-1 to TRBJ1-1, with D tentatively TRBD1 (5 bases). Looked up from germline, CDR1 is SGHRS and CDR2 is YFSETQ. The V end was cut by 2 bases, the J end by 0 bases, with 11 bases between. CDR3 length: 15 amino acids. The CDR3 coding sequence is TGCGCCAGCAGCTTTATCAGGGTCATGAACACTGAAGCTTTCTTT. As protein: CASSFIRVMNTEAFF.

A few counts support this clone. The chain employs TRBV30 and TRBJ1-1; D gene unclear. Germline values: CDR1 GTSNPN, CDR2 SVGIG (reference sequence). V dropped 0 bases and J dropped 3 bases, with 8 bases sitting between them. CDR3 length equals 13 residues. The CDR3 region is CAWSVKGYTEAFF. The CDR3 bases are TGTGCCTGGAGTGTGAAGGGTTACACTGAAGCTTTCTTT.

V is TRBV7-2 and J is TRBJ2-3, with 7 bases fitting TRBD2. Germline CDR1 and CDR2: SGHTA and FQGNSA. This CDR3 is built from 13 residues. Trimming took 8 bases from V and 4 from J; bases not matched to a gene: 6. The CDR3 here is CASQRGGSDTQYF. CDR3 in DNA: TGTGCCAGCCAGCGGGGAGGGTCAGATACGCAGTATTTT.

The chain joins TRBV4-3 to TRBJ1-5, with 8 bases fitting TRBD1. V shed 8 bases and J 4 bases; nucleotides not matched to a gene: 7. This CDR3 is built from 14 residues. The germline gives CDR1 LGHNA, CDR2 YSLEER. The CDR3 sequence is CASSLTGANQPQHF. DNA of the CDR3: TGCGCCAGCTCATTGACAGGGGCTAATCAGCCCCAGCATTTT.

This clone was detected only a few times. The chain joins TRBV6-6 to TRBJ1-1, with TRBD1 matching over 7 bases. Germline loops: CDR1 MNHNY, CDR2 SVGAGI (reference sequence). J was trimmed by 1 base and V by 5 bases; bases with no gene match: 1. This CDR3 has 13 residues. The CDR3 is CASSDRENTEAFF. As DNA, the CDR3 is TGTGCCAGCAGTGACAGGGAGAACACTGAAGCTTTCTTT.

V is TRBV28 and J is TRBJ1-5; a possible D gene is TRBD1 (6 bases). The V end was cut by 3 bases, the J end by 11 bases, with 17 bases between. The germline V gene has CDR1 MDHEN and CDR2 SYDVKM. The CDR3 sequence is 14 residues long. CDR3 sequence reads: CASSFRGKSKAQHF. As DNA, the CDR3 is TGTGCCAGCAGTTTTAGGGGGAAGTCGAAAGCCCAGCATTTT.

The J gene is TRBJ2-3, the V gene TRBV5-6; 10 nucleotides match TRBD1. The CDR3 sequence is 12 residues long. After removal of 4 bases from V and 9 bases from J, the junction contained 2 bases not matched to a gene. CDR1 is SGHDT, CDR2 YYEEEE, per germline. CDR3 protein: CASSLGQGTQYF. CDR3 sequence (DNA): TGTGCCAGCAGCCTGGGACAGGGGACGCAGTATTTT.

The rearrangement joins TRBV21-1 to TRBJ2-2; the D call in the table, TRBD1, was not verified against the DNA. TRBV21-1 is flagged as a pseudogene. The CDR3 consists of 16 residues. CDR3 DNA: TGTGCCAGCAGGCAAAAAAACACAGGGTGCACCGGGGAGCTGTTTTTT. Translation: CASRQKNTGCTGELFF.

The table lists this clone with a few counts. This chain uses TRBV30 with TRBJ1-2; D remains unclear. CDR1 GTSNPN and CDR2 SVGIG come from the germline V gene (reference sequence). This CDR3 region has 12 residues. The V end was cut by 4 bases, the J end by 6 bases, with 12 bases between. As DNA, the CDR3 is TGTGCCTGGAAACGGGGTGGCGATGGCTACACCTTC. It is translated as CAWKRGGDGYTF.

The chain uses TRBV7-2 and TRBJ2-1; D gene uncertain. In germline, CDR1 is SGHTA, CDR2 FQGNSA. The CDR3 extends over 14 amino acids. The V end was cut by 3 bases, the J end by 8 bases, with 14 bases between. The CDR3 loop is CASSFRAAADEQFF. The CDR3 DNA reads TGTGCCAGCAGCTTTCGGGCCGCGGCAGATGAGCAGTTCTTC. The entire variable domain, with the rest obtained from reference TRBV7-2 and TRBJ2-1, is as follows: GAGVSQSPSNKVTEKGKDVELRCDPISGHTALYWYRQSLGQGLEFLIYFQGNSAPDKSGLPSDRFSAERTGGSVSTLTIQRTQQEDSAVYLCASSFRAAADEQFFGPGTRLTVL.

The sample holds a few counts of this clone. The CDR3 loop reads CASSPPRVDYGYTF. The CDR3 DNA reads as TGTGCCAGCTCACCGCCCCGGGTTGACTATGGCTACACCTTC. The chain uses TRBV18 and TRBJ1-2; the D is unclear. The CDR3 consists of 14 residues. The germline CDR1 and CDR2 sequences are KGHSH and LQKENI. Trimming took 3 bases from V and 3 from J, leaving 11 bases between them.

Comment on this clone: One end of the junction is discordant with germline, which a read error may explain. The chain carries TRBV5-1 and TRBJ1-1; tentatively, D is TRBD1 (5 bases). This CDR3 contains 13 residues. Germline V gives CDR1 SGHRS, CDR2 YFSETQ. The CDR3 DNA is TGCGCCAGCAGATTGGACATGAACACTGAAGCTTTCTTT. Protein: CASRLDMNTEAFF.

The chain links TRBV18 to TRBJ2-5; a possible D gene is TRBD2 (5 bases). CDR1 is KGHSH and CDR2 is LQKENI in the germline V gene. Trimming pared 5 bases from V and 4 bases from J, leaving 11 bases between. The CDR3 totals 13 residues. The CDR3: CASSSEGVETQYF. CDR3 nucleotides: TGTGCCAGCTCATCTGAGGGCGTAGAGACCCAGTACTTC.

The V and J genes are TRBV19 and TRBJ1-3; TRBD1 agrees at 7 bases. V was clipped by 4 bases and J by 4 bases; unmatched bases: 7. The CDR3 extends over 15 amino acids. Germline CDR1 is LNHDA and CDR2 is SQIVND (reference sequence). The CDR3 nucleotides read TGTGCCAGTAGTAAGCAGCGACAGGGCGGAAACACCATATATTTT. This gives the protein CASSKQRQGGNTIYF.

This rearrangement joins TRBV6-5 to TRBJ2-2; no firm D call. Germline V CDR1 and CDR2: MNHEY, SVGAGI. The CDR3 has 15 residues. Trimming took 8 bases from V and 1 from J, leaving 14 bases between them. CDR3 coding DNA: TGTGCCAGCGCGATCGGCTTCTGGAACACCGGGGAGCTGTTTTTT. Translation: CASAIGFWNTGELFF.

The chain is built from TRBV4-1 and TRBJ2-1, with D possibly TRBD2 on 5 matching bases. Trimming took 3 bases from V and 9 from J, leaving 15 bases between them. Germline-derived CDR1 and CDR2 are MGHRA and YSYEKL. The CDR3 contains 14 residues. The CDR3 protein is CASSQVGLGGEQFF. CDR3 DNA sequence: TGCGCCAGCAGCCAGGTTGGACTCGGTGGTGAGCAGTTCTTC.